One sample yielded the 10 T cell receptor beta chains listed below, sequenced in a study of T cell responses to AZD1222 COVID-19 vaccine. Sequencing used immunoSEQ multiplex PCR; TCRdb keeps in-frame clones, though not all of them. The sample has some 63,000 clones, 85% to 90% seen once. Material: peripheral blood, obtained 28 days after the second AZD1222 dose. The receptors originated from an adult who received the AZD1222 COVID-19 vaccine.

The chain carries TRBV5-4 and TRBJ1-2; a weak D match, TRBD1 (6 bases). Germline CDR1 and CDR2: SGHNT and YYREEE (reference sequence). Trimming stripped 4 bases from V and 4 bases from J, with 14 bases between. There are 14 residues in the CDR3. The CDR3 bases are TGTGCCAGCAGCCAAACAGGGTCGGGCTATGGCTACACCTTC. Its translation: CASSQTGSGYGYTF.

The genes are TRBV7-2 and TRBJ1-5; 7 bases are shared with TRBD1. Germline V gene sequence: CDR1 SGHTA, CDR2 FQGNSA. The CDR3 runs to 15 residues. Trimming cost V 5 bases and J 3 bases; bases outside gene matches: 7. The DNA for the CDR3 is TGTGCCAGCAGCCTACAGGGGAACCCCAATCAGCCCCAGCATTTT. It specifies CASSLQGNPNQPQHF.

The chain couples TRBV7-2 to TRBJ1-1; D is perhaps TRBD1 (6 bases). The CDR3 runs to 13 residues. CDR1 and CDR2 (germline): SGHTA, FQGNSA. Between the trimmed V and J ends, which lost 5 bases and 1 base, there was a span of 8 bases. CDR3 loop: CASSTQGNTEAFF. CDR3 DNA sequence: TGTGCCAGCAGCACACAGGGGAACACTGAAGCTTTCTTT.

The chain is built from TRBV6-2 or TRBV6-3 and TRBJ1-5, with D uncertain. Trimming stripped 2 bases from V and 2 bases from J, with 13 bases between. Per the germline V gene, CDR1 is MNHEY and CDR2 is SVGEGT. The CDR3 covers 16 residues. CDR3 in amino acids: CASSYDRVDGNQPQHF. The CDR3 DNA sequence: TGTGCCAGCAGTTACGATAGGGTGGATGGCAATCAGCCCCAGCATTTT.

In this sample, this clone turned up once. The V and J genes are TRBV6-2 or TRBV6-3 and TRBJ2-7, with D unresolved. V was trimmed by 3 bases and J by 6 bases, leaving 12 bases between them. The germline CDR1 and CDR2 sequences are MNHEY and SVGEGT. The CDR3 extends over 13 amino acids. The CDR3 loop reads CASSYALVSEQYF. For the CDR3, the DNA is TGTGCCAGCAGTTATGCGCTAGTCAGCGAGCAGTACTTC.

This rearrangement joins TRBV5-1 to TRBJ1-1; D is unresolved. From germline, CDR1 is SGHRS and CDR2 YFSETQ. V lost 0 bases and J 3 bases, leaving 6 bases between the germline ends. The CDR3 length is 13 residues. As DNA, the CDR3 is TGCGCCAGCAGCTTGGATGGGGACACTGAAGCTTTCTTT. Amino acid sequence: CASSLDGDTEAFF.

This rearrangement joins TRBV29-1 to TRBJ1-2; possible D gene TRBD1, 5 bases. The V end lost 4 bases, the J end lost 7 bases, and 16 bases lay between the germline ends. This CDR3 region has 13 residues. CDR1 is SQVTM and CDR2 is ANQGSEA in the germline V gene. Here the CDR3 DNA reads TGCAGCGTTGCTCCGCAGGGCCCTATTGGCTACACCTTC. It is translated as CSVAPQGPIGYTF. The whole variable domain, remainder taken from reference TRBV29-1 and TRBJ1-2, is SAVISQKPSRDICQRGTSLTIQCQVDSQVTMMFWYRQQPGQSLTLIATANQGSEATYESGFVIDKFPISRPNLTFSTLTVSNMSPEDSSIYLCSVAPQGPIGYTFGSGTRLTVV.

The chain employs TRBV5-1 and TRBJ2-2, with D possibly being TRBD1 (5 bases). The CDR3 length is 15 residues. V was cut by 0 bases and J by 5 bases, with 11 bases left in between. Germline CDR1 and CDR2: SGHRS and YFSETQ. CDR3 nucleotide sequence: TGCGCCAGCAGCTTGGAAGCAGGGCTGACCGGGGAGCTGTTTTTT. It translates to CASSLEAGLTGELFF.

The CDR3 here is CASSLVGVGGETQYF. The CDR3 region has the DNA TGTGCCAGCAGCTTGGTGGGGGTAGGGGGAGAGACCCAGTACTTC. The chain recombines TRBV5-4 with TRBJ2-5; D may be TRBD1 (6 bases). Between the trimmed V and J ends, which lost 0 bases and 4 bases, there was a span of 13 bases. Looked up from germline, CDR1 is SGHNT and CDR2 is YYREEE (reference sequence). CDR3 length equals 15 residues.

This chain links TRBV6-5 with TRBJ1-6; D ambiguous. Germline loops: CDR1 MNHEY, CDR2 SVGAGI. V was trimmed by 10 bases and J by 8 bases, leaving 6 bases between them. This CDR3 comprises 10 residues. The CDR3 protein is CATPDSPLHF. CDR3 sequence (DNA): TGTGCCACCCCCGATTCACCCCTCCACTTT.